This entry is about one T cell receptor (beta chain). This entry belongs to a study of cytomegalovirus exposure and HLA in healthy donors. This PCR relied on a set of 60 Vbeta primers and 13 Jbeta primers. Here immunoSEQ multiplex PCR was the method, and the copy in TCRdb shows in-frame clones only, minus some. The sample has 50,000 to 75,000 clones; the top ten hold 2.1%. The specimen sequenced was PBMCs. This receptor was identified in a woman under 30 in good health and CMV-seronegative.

The CDR3 region has the DNA TGTGCCAGCAGCGTTTCCCCCAGGGCGGATAATTCACCCCTCCACTTT. This encodes CASSVSPRADNSPLHF. The chain is built from TRBV9 and TRBJ1-6, with D maybe TRBD1 (5 bases). Trimming cost V 2 bases and J 5 bases, with 14 bases left between them. Germline CDR1 reads SGDLS; CDR2 reads YYNGEE. CDR3 length: 16 amino acids.